The 27 T cell receptor beta chains in this list originate from one sample, sequenced in a study of T cell responses to AZD1222 COVID-19 vaccine (dated by TCRdb to 2020 to 2022). The time point label of this sample denotes: about 28 days (+/-7) after the second vaccine dose. The library came from the immunoSEQ multiplex PCR assay. The clones in this table, taken by TCRdb from immuneACCESS, are in-frame only. Not every clone is retained; where verified, under half of the shortfall comes from an unresolved V gene, and the cause of the rest is unknown. Within this sample are more than 85,000 clones, with approximately 88% of them counted one time only. 12% to 15% of the sample comes from the top ten. Sequences were derived from peripheral blood, sampled 28 days after the second AZD1222 dose. The receptors shown here come from an adult who received the AZD1222 COVID-19 vaccine.

A note on this clone: Relative to the germline gene, one junction end is altered; a read error may explain this. The rearrangement joins TRBV19 to TRBJ2-5; D call uncertain. CDR1 is LNHDA, CDR2 SQIVND, per germline (reference sequence). The CDR3 runs 11 residues. As DNA, the CDR3 is TGTGCTAGTAGTATGGAAGAGACCCAGTACTTC. It specifies CASSMEETQYF.

The chain is built from TRBV3-1 (or the pseudogene TRBV3-2) and TRBJ2-5; D uncertain. V was shortened by 1 base and J by 0 bases, with 9 bases between the two germline ends. The germline gives CDR1 LGHDT, CDR2 YNNKEL (reference sequence). The CDR3 covers 15 residues. CDR3 DNA sequence: TGTGCCAGCAGCCAAGGGAGATTGTACCAAGAGACCCAGTACTTC. This sequence encodes CASSQGRLYQETQYF.

This clone was recorded only once. This chain uses TRBV29-1 with TRBJ1-1, with D perhaps matching TRBD1 (5 bases). Germline lookup yields CDR1 SQVTM and CDR2 ANQGSEA. Trimming took 4 bases from V and 1 from J, leaving 7 bases between them. The CDR3 sequence is 12 residues long. The CDR3 loop is CSVATGNTEAFF. CDR3 coding DNA: TGCAGCGTTGCTACAGGGAACACTGAAGCTTTCTTT.

This clone showed up just once. The rearrangement uses TRBV12-3 or TRBV12-4 and TRBJ1-1, with 8 nucleotides matching TRBD1. J was trimmed by 3 bases and V by 3 bases; bases with no gene match: 0. This CDR3 comprises 13 residues. The CDR3 sequence: CASSFRGHTEAFF. The CDR3 nucleotides are TGTGCCAGCAGTTTCAGGGGGCACACTGAAGCTTTCTTT.

V usage is TRBV6-5 and J usage is TRBJ2-7; no firm D call. The CDR3 extends over 11 amino acids. Germline lookup yields CDR1 MNHEY and CDR2 SVGAGI. The V and J ends lost 10 bases and 3 bases respectively, with 10 bases between them. CDR3 nucleotides: TGTGCCATCGTACGGAACTACGAGCAGTACTTC. Translated: CAIVRNYEQYF.

The CDR3 DNA reads as TGTGCCAGCAGCCCCGGACTAGCGGGACGGAGAAACGAGCAGTACTTC. Translation: CASSPGLAGRRNEQYF. The gene calls are TRBV3-1 (or the pseudogene TRBV3-2) and TRBJ2-7, with 12 positions matching TRBD2. Per germline, CDR1 LGHDT and CDR2 YNNKEL (reference sequence). This CDR3 has 16 residues. The trim removed 4 bases at V and 5 bases at J, leaving 9 bases unmatched.

V is TRBV6-5 and J is TRBJ2-2; D unclear. V dropped 6 bases and J dropped 6 bases, with 17 bases sitting between them. This CDR3 is built from 15 residues. In germline, CDR1 is MNHEY, CDR2 SVGAGI. The CDR3: CASRSLQVAAGELFF. The CDR3 DNA is TGTGCCAGCAGATCCTTGCAGGTTGCTGCCGGGGAGCTGTTTTTT.

The chain has TRBV29-1 and TRBJ1-5; weak D call: TRBD1 (6 bases). In germline, CDR1 is SQVTM, CDR2 ANQGSEA. CDR3 length equals 13 residues. V lost 4 bases and J lost 0, with 7 bases in between. The CDR3 spells CSVGQDSNQPQHF. CDR3 coding DNA: TGCAGCGTTGGACAGGATAGCAATCAGCCCCAGCATTTT.

The chain recombines TRBV19 with TRBJ2-5; D gene uncertain. The germline CDR1 and CDR2 sequences are LNHDA and SQIVND (reference sequence). This CDR3 has 14 residues. V was pared by 6 bases and J by 3 bases, with 14 bases between. The CDR3 region is CASSPMGSKETQYF. In DNA form, the CDR3 reads TGTGCCAGTAGCCCTATGGGGTCGAAAGAGACCCAGTACTTC.

In nucleotides, the CDR3 is TGTGCCAGCAGAATCGGGGGCGCTGGGGCCAACGTCCTGACTTTC. It yields the protein CASRIGGAGANVLTF. The chain is built from TRBV6-5 and TRBJ2-6; D possibly uses TRBD1 or TRBD2 (6 bases each). Trimming cost V 6 bases and J 2 bases, with 11 bases left between them. The germline V gene has CDR1 MNHEY and CDR2 SVGAGI. The CDR3 runs to 15 residues.

The CDR3 sequence is CASSMLAGELFF. CDR3 bases: TGTGCCAGTAGTATGTTGGCCGGGGAGCTGTTTTTT. This chain connects TRBV19 to TRBJ2-2; no reliable D call. The CDR3 is made up of 12 amino acids. Germline V gives CDR1 LNHDA, CDR2 SQIVND (reference sequence). Trimming removed 3 bases from V and 6 bases from J, with 5 bases in between. Combining the CDR3 with reference TRBV19 and TRBJ2-2 gives the whole variable domain DGGITQSPKYLFRKEGQNVTLSCEQNLNHDAMYWYRQDPGQGLRLIYYSQIVNDFQKGDIAEGYSVSREKKESFPLTVTSAQKNPTAFYLCASSMLAGELFFGEGSRLTVL.

V is TRBV3-1 (or the pseudogene TRBV3-2) and J is TRBJ1-2; 7 positions match TRBD1. This CDR3 region has 15 residues. J was trimmed by 1 base and V by 4 bases; bases with no gene match: 6. Per germline, CDR1 LGHDT and CDR2 YNNKEL (reference sequence). Here the CDR3 reads CASSPRAGGNYGYTF. The CDR3 DNA reads TGTGCCAGCAGCCCCCGTGCAGGGGGTAACTATGGCTACACCTTC.

This sequence joins TRBV6-5 and TRBJ2-1; 9 bases are a match to TRBD2. The ends lost 6 bases at V and 3 bases at J; junction bases unmatched: 6. CDR1 is MNHEY and CDR2 is SVGAGI in the germline V gene. The length of the CDR3 is 15 residues. The CDR3 loop reads CASSPLAGLYNEQFF. The DNA for the CDR3 is TGTGCCAGCAGCCCACTAGCGGGCCTCTACAATGAGCAGTTCTTC.

This rearrangement joins TRBV7-9 to TRBJ2-1, with 7 bases that match TRBD2. The CDR3 totals 15 residues. Trimming cost V 3 bases and J 2 bases; bases outside gene matches: 4. The germline V gene encodes CDR1 SEHNR and CDR2 FQNEAQ (reference sequence). In nucleotides, the CDR3 is TGTGCCAGCAGCTTCCTAGCGGCAACCTACAATGAGCAGTTCTTC. Residues: CASSFLAATYNEQFF.

This chain uses TRBV19 with TRBJ1-2, with a possible D match to TRBD1 (5 bases). Germline V gene data show CDR1 as LNHDA and CDR2 as SQIVND (reference sequence). CDR3 length equals 14 residues. Trimming pared 3 bases from V and 4 bases from J, leaving 12 bases between. CDR3 in amino acids: CASSMRGDRYGYTF. The DNA for the CDR3 is TGTGCCAGTAGTATGAGGGGAGATCGCTATGGCTACACCTTC.

This clone was observed once. The chain recombines TRBV11-2 with TRBJ2-3; 7 bases align to TRBD2. The CDR3 totals 14 residues. Germline CDR1 is SGHAT and CDR2 is FQNNGV. V lost 5 bases to trimming and J lost 2 bases; unmatched junction nucleotides: 4. The CDR3, as DNA: TGTGCCAGCAGCCAAGCGGGGAACACAGATACGCAGTATTTT. This gives the protein CASSQAGNTDTQYF.

CDR3 sequence (DNA): TGTGCCAGCAGCCCCCCAGCGGGGGCGACAGATACGCAGTATTTT. Translation gives CASSPPAGATDTQYF. This chain joins TRBV5-4 and TRBJ2-3, with TRBD2 identical over 8 bases. This CDR3 has 15 amino acids. The junction had 7 bases not matched to a gene; V was cut back by 4 bases and J by 3 bases. Germline lookup yields CDR1 SGHNT and CDR2 YYREEE (reference sequence).

The chain is built from TRBV11-2 and TRBJ2-5; 11 bases agree with TRBD2. J lost 4 bases, V lost 4 bases, and 8 bases had no gene match. CDR3 length equals 16 residues. Germline-derived CDR1 and CDR2 are SGHAT and FQNNGV. In DNA form, the CDR3 reads TGTGCCAGCAGCTCCCTTAGCGGGAGGGGGGGAGAGACCCAGTACTTC. Translated, it gives CASSSLSGRGGETQYF.

The V and J genes are TRBV3-1 (or the pseudogene TRBV3-2) and TRBJ2-2; D remains ambiguous. The germline CDR1 and CDR2 sequences are LGHDT and YNNKEL (reference sequence). The V gene lost 1 base and the J gene lost 1 base, with 4 bases spanning the gap. The CDR3 covers 14 residues. The CDR3 here is CASSQVRNTGELFF. CDR3 DNA: TGTGCCAGCAGCCAAGTCAGGAACACCGGGGAGCTGTTTTTT.

This rearrangement joins TRBV12-5 to TRBJ1-4; 8 bases are a match to TRBD1. The CDR3 is made up of 15 amino acids. In germline, CDR1 is LGHNT, CDR2 FRNRAP. J was trimmed by 6 bases and V by 7 bases; bases with no gene match: 10. For the CDR3, the DNA is TGTGCTAGTGCCATGACCCCGACAGGGGATGAAAAACTGTTTTTT. Translated, it gives CASAMTPTGDEKLFF.

The genes are TRBV27 and TRBJ2-2, with D hard to call. V lost 2 bases to trimming and J lost 2 bases, with 12 bases between them. The CDR3 sequence is 16 residues long. Germline CDR1 is MNHEY and CDR2 is SMNVEV (reference sequence). CDR3 DNA: TGTGCCAGCAGTTTAGCCCTCCAAACTAACACCGGGGAGCTGTTTTTT. Amino acids: CASSLALQTNTGELFF.

CDR3: CASSPDGNYGYTF. Here the CDR3 DNA reads TGTGCCAGCTCACCCGACGGTAACTATGGCTACACCTTC. V and J are TRBV18 and TRBJ1-2; D not certain. The CDR3 runs 13 residues. The V gene lost 3 bases and the J gene lost 1 base, with 6 bases spanning the gap. Germline values: CDR1 KGHSH, CDR2 LQKENI.

The chain employs TRBV5-1 and TRBJ2-5; tentatively, D is TRBD1 (5 bases). The CDR3 is made up of 15 amino acids. Trimming left V 1 base short and J 0 bases short, with 10 bases between. Per the germline V gene, CDR1 is SGHRS and CDR2 is YFSETQ. Written as DNA, the CDR3 is TGCGCCAGCAGCTTGTTGGCAGGGAACCAAGAGACCCAGTACTTC. Amino acid sequence: CASSLLAGNQETQYF.

The genes are TRBV4-1 and TRBJ1-5, with a tentative D call TRBD1 (6 bases). CDR1 is MGHRA and CDR2 is YSYEKL in the germline V gene. The CDR3 length is 17 residues. Trimming removed 0 bases from V and 0 bases from J, with 12 bases in between. The CDR3 region is CASSQESDSHSNQPQHF. Here the CDR3 DNA reads TGCGCCAGCAGCCAAGAGTCGGACAGTCATAGCAATCAGCCCCAGCATTTT.

The V and J genes are TRBV6-5 and TRBJ1-2, with TRBD1 matching over 7 bases. V lost 10 bases and J lost 8; bases outside the gene matches: 13. Germline CDR1 and CDR2: MNHEY and SVGAGI. The CDR3 runs 13 residues. The CDR3 sequence: CATHRGPAYGYTF. The CDR3 DNA reads as TGTGCCACCCACAGGGGACCGGCCTACGGCTACACCTTC.

The chain combines TRBV7-9 with TRBJ2-1; D gene uncertain. Trimming stripped 7 bases from V and 7 bases from J, with 23 bases between. The CDR3 totals 16 residues. Germline V gene data show CDR1 as SEHNR and CDR2 as FQNEAQ (reference sequence). The CDR3 protein is CASTDGRLSSLNEQFF. CDR3 sequence (DNA): TGTGCCAGCACAGACGGAAGACTCTCTAGTTTAAATGAGCAGTTCTTC.

The genes are TRBV2 and TRBJ2-2; 11 bases are shared with TRBD2. V was clipped by 4 bases and J by 1 base; unmatched bases: 5. Germline lookup yields CDR1 SNHLY and CDR2 FYNNEI. The CDR3 spans 17 residues. The CDR3 loop reads CASSGPTSGRNTGELFF. In DNA, the CDR3 is TGTGCCAGCAGTGGACCTACTAGCGGGAGGAACACCGGGGAGCTGTTTTTT.